Presented here are 14 T cell receptor beta chains from one specimen sequenced in a study of blood T cell repertoires in COVID-19. Method: immunoSEQ multiplex PCR; TCRdb's copy keeps in-frame clones and lacks some. The sample has roughly 160,000 clones, 84% seen once; the top ten hold approximately 12%. Sequenced input: PBMCs or T cells enriched from blood (not recorded which). The origin of the receptors is a man aged 50-60 years who had recovered from COVID-19.

This clone was recorded only once. The CDR3 sequence: CASRSTGGYGYTF. CDR3 nucleotide sequence: TGTGCCAGCAGGTCAACAGGTGGCTATGGCTACACCTTC. This chain connects TRBV6-5 to TRBJ1-2; tentatively, D is TRBD1 (5 bases). Germline lookup yields CDR1 MNHEY and CDR2 SVGAGI. This CDR3 has 13 residues. Trimming shortened V by 6 bases and J by 4 bases, and 12 bases separated the two germline ends.

This clone showed up just a few times. The rearrangement links TRBV11-2 to TRBJ1-1; D not certain. Germline CDR1 and CDR2: SGHAT and FQNNGV. The ends were cut back, 3 bases at V and 6 bases at J, with 8 bases in the middle. The CDR3 sequence is 12 residues long. The CDR3 region is CASSFAVAEAFF. The CDR3 nucleotides read TGTGCCAGCAGCTTCGCAGTGGCTGAAGCTTTCTTT.

The rearrangement uses TRBV27 and TRBJ2-2; no reliable D call. Looked up from germline, CDR1 is MNHEY and CDR2 is SMNVEV (reference sequence). Trimming cost V 3 bases and J 6 bases, with 8 bases left between them. The CDR3 consists of 13 residues. CDR3 bases: TGTGCCAGCAGTTTCTTTGTCGCCGGGGAGCTGTTTTTT. Encoded protein: CASSFFVAGELFF.

V usage is TRBV10-3 and J usage is TRBJ2-1; TRBD2 aligns across 15 bases. The V gene's germline CDR1 is ENHRY and CDR2 SYGVKD. The CDR3 extends over 14 amino acids. The J segment lost 14 bases and the V segment lost 6 bases, leaving 8 bases of the junction unmatched. The CDR3 loop reads CAISPGLAGGDEFF. The CDR3 DNA sequence: TGTGCCATCAGCCCCGGACTAGCGGGGGGGGATGAGTTCTTC.

The V and J genes are TRBV6-5 and TRBJ1-6; possible D gene TRBD1, 6 bases. From germline, CDR1 is MNHEY and CDR2 SVGAGI. Trimming cost V 8 bases and J 12 bases, with 20 bases left between them. The CDR3 sequence is 14 residues long. The CDR3, as DNA: TGTGCCAGCCGGGAGGGGGACATCAAGGGACCCCTCCACTTT. Its translation: CASREGDIKGPLHF.

In this sample, this clone turned up a few times. The CDR3 nucleotides read TGCGCCAGCAGCTTGGGGCCCAACACTGAAGCTTTCTTT. Encoded protein: CASSLGPNTEAFF. This sequence joins TRBV5-1 and TRBJ1-1, with unresolved D. V lost 0 bases to trimming and J lost 2 bases, with 5 bases between them. There are 13 residues in the CDR3. The germline gives CDR1 SGHRS, CDR2 YFSETQ.

The V and J genes are TRBV24-1 and TRBJ1-1; 10 bases match TRBD1. Trimming cost V 9 bases and J 0 bases; bases outside gene matches: 9. The CDR3 sequence is 16 residues long. Germline CDR1 reads KGHDR; CDR2 reads SFDVKD. The CDR3, as DNA: TGTGCCACCGGGACAGGGGAAATTACTATGAACACTGAAGCTTTCTTT. This translates into CATGTGEITMNTEAFF.

For this clone: The junction and the germline gene differ at one end; a read error may be behind it. This chain connects TRBV29-1 to TRBJ1-4; D not certain. From germline, CDR1 is SQVTM and CDR2 ANQGSEA. CDR3 length: 13 residues. The CDR3 DNA follows: TGCAGCGTAACAAGGACCGGGAATGGAAAACTGTTTTTT. Translation gives CSVTRTGNGKLFF.

This clone is a singleton in its sample. The chain is built from TRBV19 and TRBJ1-1, with 7 nucleotides matching TRBD1. Trimming cost V 9 bases and J 0 bases; bases outside gene matches: 10. The CDR3 is 15 amino acids. Germline CDR1 LNHDA, CDR2 SQIVND (reference sequence). The CDR3 here is CASLRDSKMNTEAFF. CDR3 bases: TGTGCCAGCCTCCGGGACAGTAAAATGAACACTGAAGCTTTCTTT.

V and J are TRBV5-1 and TRBJ2-5; 9 bases are a match to TRBD1. The CDR3 has 14 residues. CDR1 and CDR2 from the germline V gene are SGHRS and YFSETQ. Trimming cost V 3 bases and J 2 bases; bases outside gene matches: 2. This CDR3 is CASSSQGAQETQYF. For the CDR3, the DNA is TGCGCCAGCAGCTCACAGGGGGCTCAAGAGACCCAGTACTTC.

The CDR3 region is CASTKLPPTGVGDEQYF. Here the CDR3 DNA reads TGTGCCAGCACTAAGCTTCCCCCGACAGGGGTAGGAGACGAGCAGTACTTC. The chain uses TRBV11-2 and TRBJ2-7, with 8 bases lining up with TRBD1. CDR1 is SGHAT and CDR2 is FQNNGV in the germline V gene. This CDR3 spans 17 amino acids. After removal of 7 bases from V and 5 bases from J, the junction contained 19 bases not matched to a gene.

This clone appeared a single time. The chain couples TRBV5-4 to TRBJ2-5, with D uncertain. Germline V gene lookup returns CDR1 SGHNT and CDR2 YYREEE (reference sequence). CDR3 length equals 14 residues. The V end lost 4 bases, the J end lost 5 bases, and 15 bases lay between the germline ends. The CDR3 DNA reads as TGTGCCAGCAGCCTGGGCCAGCCACAGGAGACCCAGTACTTC. Its translation is CASSLGQPQETQYF. Full variable domain (outside the CDR3, taken from reference TRBV5-4 and TRBJ2-5): ETGVTQSPTHLIKTRGQQVTLRCSSQSGHNTVSWYQQALGQGPQFIFQYYREEENGRGNFPPRFSGLQFPNYSSELNVNALELDDSALYLCASSLGQPQETQYFGPGTRLLVL.

This clone came up a few times. The V gene is TRBV28, the J gene TRBJ2-1; weak D call: TRBD1 (6 bases). V shed 7 bases and J shed 3 bases, with 13 bases lying between them. Germline V gene data show CDR1 as MDHEN and CDR2 as SYDVKM. The CDR3 sequence is 14 residues long. CDR3 loop: CASNYPGVYNEQFF. Here the CDR3 DNA reads TGTGCCAGCAATTACCCAGGGGTCTACAATGAGCAGTTCTTC.

This rearrangement joins TRBV5-4 to TRBJ1-1; tentative D call: TRBD1 (5 bases). V lost 2 bases to trimming and J lost 6 bases, with 17 bases between them. The V gene's germline CDR1 is SGHNT and CDR2 YYREEE (reference sequence). The CDR3 spans 15 residues. CDR3 region: CASSFPNRQSPEAFF. For the CDR3, the DNA is TGTGCCAGCAGCTTCCCGAACAGACAGTCCCCTGAAGCTTTCTTT.